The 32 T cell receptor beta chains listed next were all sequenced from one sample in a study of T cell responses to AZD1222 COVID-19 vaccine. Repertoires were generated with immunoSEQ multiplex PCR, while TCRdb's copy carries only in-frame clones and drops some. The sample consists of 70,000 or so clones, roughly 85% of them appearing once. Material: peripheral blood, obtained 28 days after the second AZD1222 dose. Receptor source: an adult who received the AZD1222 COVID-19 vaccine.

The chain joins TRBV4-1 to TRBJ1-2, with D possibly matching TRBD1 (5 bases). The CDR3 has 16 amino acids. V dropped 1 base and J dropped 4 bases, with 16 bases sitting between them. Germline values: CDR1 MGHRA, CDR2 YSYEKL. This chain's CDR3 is CASSQAPSGRRYGYTF. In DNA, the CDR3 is TGCGCCAGCAGCCAAGCCCCTTCAGGGAGACGCTATGGCTACACCTTC.

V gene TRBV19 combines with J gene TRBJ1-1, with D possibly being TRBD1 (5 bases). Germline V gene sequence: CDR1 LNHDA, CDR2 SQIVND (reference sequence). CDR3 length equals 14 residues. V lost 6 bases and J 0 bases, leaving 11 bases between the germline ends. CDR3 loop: CASSDRILNTEAFF. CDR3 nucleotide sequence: TGTGCCAGTAGCGACAGAATATTGAACACTGAAGCTTTCTTT.

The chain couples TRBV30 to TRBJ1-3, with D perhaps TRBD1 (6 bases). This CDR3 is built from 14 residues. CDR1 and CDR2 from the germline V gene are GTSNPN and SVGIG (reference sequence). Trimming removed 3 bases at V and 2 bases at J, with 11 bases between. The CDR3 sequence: CAWRAPGAGNTIYF. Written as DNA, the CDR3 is TGTGCCTGGAGGGCGCCAGGGGCTGGAAACACCATATATTTT. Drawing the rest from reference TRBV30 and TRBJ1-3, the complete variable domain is SQTIHQWPATLVQPVGSPLSLECTVEGTSNPNLYWYRQAAGRGLQLLFYSVGIGQISSEVPQNLSASRPQDRQFILSSKKLLLSDSGFYLCAWRAPGAGNTIYFGEGSWLTVV.

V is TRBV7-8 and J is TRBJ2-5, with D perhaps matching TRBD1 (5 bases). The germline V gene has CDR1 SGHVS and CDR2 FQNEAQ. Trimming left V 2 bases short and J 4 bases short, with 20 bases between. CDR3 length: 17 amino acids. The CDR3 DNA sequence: TGTGCCAGCAGCTTACAAGGGGCTGCGACCCCGGGAGAGACCCAGTACTTC. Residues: CASSLQGAATPGETQYF.

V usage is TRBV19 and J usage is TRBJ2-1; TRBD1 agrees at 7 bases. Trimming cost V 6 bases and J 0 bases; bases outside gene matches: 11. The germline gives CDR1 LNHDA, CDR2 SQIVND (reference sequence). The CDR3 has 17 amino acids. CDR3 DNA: TGTGCCAGTAGACAGACAGGGCCTCAGCCCTCCTACAATGAGCAGTTCTTC. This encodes CASRQTGPQPSYNEQFF. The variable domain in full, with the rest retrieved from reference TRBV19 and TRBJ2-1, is DGGITQSPKYLFRKEGQNVTLSCEQNLNHDAMYWYRQDPGQGLRLIYYSQIVNDFQKGDIAEGYSVSREKKESFPLTVTSAQKNPTAFYLCASRQTGPQPSYNEQFFGPGTRLTVL.

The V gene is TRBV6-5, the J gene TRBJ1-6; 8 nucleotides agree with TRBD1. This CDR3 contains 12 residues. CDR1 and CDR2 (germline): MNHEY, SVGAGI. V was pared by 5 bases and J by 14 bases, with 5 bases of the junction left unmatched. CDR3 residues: CASSQTGAALHF. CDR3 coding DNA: TGTGCCAGCAGTCAGACAGGGGCAGCCCTCCACTTT.

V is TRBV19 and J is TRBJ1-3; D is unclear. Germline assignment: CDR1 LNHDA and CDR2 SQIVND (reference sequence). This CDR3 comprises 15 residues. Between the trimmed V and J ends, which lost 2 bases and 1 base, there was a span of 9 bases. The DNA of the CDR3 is TGTGCCAGTAGTATATATCAAGGTTCTGGAAACACCATATATTTT. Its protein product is CASSIYQGSGNTIYF.

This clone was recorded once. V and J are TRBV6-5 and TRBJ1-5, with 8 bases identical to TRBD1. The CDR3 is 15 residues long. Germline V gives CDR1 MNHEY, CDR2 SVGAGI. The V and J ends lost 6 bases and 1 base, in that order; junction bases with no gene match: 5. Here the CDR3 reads CASRKQGGSNQPQHF. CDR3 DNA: TGTGCCAGCAGAAAACAGGGGGGCAGCAATCAGCCCCAGCATTTT.

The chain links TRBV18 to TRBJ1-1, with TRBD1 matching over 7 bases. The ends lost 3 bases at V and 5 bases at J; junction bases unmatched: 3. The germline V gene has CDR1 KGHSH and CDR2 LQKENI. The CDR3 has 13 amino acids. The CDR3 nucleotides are TGTGCCAGCTCACCTGACAGGGCTACTGAAGCTTTCTTT. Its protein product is CASSPDRATEAFF.

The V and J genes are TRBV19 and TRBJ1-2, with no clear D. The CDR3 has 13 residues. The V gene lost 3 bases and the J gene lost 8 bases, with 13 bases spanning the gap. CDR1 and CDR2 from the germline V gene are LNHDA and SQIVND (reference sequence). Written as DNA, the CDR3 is TGTGCCAGTAGTATCACGAGGGCCGAGGGCTACACCTTC. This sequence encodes CASSITRAEGYTF.

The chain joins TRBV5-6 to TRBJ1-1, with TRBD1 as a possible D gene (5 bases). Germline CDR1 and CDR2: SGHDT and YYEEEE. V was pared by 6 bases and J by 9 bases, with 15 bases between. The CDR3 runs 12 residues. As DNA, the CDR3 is TGTGCCAGCACCGCCGGGGGGTACCAAGCTTTCTTT. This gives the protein CASTAGGYQAFF.

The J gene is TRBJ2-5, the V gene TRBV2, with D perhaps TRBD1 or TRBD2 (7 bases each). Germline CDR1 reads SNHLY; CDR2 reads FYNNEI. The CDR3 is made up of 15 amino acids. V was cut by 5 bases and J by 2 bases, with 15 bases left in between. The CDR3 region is CASSRQGGRQETQYF. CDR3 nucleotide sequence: TGTGCCAGCAGTCGACAGGGCGGGAGACAAGAGACCCAGTACTTC.

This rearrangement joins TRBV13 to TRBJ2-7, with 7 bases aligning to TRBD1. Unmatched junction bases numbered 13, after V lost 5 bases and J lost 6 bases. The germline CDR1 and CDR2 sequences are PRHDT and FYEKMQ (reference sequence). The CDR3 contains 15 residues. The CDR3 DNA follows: TGTGCCAGCAGCGAAAGGTACAGGGGCAGGGGCGAGCAGTACTTC. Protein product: CASSERYRGRGEQYF.

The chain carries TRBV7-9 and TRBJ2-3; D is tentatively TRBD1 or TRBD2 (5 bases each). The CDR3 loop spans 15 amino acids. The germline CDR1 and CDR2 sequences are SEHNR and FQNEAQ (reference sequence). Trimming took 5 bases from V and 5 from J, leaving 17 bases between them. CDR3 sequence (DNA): TGTGCCAGCAGCCGAGGGAACGTTGGGGGAGATACGCAGTATTTT. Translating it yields CASSRGNVGGDTQYF.

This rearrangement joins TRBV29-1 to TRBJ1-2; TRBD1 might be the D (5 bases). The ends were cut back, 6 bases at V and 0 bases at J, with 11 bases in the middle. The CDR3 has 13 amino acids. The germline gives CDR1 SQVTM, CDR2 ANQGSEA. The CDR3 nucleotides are TGCAGCGTCGGTAAGACAGCTAACTATGGCTACACCTTC. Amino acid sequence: CSVGKTANYGYTF.

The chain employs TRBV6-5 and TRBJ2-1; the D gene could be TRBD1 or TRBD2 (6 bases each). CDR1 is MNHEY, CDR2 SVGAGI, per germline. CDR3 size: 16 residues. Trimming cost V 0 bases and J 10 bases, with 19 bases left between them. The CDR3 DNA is TGTGCCAGCAGTTACTCGTATCCCTCACGGGGGCTGGAGCAGTTCTTC. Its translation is CASSYSYPSRGLEQFF.

In DNA, the CDR3 is TGTGCCAGCACTGCCCGGACGGAGAACACTGAAGCTTTCTTT. Amino acids: CASTARTENTEAFF. The V and J genes are TRBV18 and TRBJ1-1; D remains ambiguous. The CDR3 contains 14 residues. Per germline, CDR1 KGHSH and CDR2 LQKENI. The V end was cut by 8 bases, the J end by 1 base, with 14 bases between.

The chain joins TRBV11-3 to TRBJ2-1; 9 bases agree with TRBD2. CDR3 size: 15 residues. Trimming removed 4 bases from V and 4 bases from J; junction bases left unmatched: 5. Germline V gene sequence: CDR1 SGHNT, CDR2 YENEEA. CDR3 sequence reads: CASSSLAGPYNEQFF. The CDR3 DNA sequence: TGTGCCAGCAGCTCCCTAGCGGGACCTTACAATGAGCAGTTCTTC. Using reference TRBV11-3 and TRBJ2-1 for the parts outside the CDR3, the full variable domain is EAGVVQSPRYKIIEKKQPVAFWCNPISGHNTLYWYLQNLGQGPELLIRYENEEAVDDSQLPKDRFSAERLKGVDSTLKIQPAELGDSAVYLCASSSLAGPYNEQFFGPGTRLTVL.

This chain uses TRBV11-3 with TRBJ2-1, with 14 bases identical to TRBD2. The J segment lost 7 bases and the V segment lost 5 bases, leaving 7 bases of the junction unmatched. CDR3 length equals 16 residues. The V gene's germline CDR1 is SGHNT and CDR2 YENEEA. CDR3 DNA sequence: TGTGCCAGCAGCGTTACCGGGACTAGCGGGAGAAATGAGCAGTTCTTC. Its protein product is CASSVTGTSGRNEQFF.

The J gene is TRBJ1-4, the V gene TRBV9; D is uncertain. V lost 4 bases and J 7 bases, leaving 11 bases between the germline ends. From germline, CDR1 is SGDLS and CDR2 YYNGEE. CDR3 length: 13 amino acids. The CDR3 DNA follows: TGTGCCAGCAGCAGGCGGATAAGTGAAAAACTGTTTTTT. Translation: CASSRRISEKLFF.

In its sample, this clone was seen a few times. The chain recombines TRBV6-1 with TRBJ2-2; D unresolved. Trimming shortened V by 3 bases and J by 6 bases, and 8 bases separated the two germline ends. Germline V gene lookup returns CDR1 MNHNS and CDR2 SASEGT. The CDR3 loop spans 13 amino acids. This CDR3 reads CASSDSSAGELFF. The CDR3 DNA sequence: TGTGCCAGCAGTGATAGCTCCGCCGGGGAGCTGTTTTTT.

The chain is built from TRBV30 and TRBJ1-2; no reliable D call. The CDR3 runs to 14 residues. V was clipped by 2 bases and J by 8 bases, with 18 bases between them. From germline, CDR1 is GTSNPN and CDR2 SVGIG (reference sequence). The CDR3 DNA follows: TGTGCCTGGAGTCCCGGGATGGGCGATGTCGGCTACACCTTC. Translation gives CAWSPGMGDVGYTF.

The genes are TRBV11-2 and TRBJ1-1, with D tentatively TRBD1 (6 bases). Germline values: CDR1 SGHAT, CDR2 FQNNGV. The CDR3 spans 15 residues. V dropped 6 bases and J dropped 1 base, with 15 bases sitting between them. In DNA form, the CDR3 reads TGTGCCAGCAGTTCCTCCGACAGGCAGAACACTGAAGCTTTCTTT. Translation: CASSSSDRQNTEAFF.

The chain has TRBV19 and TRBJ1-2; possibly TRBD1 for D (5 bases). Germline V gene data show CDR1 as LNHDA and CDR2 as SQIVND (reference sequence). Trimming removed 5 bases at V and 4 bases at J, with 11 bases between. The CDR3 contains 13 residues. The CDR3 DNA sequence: TGTGCCAGTAGTGCCAGGGTTGGCTATGGCTACACCTTC. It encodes CASSARVGYGYTF.

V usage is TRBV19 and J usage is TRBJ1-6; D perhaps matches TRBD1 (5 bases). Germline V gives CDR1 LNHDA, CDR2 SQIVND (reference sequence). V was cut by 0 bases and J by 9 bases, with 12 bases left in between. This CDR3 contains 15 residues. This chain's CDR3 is CASSIDRTGGSPLHF. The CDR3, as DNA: TGTGCCAGTAGTATAGATCGGACGGGGGGTTCACCCCTCCACTTT.

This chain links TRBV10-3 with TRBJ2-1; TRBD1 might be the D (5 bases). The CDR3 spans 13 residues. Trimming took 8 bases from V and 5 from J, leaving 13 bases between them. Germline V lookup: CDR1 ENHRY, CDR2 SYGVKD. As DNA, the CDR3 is TGTGCCATCGGGGCAGAGCAAAACAATGAGCAGTTCTTC. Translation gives CAIGAEQNNEQFF.

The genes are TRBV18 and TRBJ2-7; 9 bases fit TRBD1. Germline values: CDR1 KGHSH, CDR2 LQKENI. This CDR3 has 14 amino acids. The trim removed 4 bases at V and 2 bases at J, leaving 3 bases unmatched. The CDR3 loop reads CASSLGTGPYEQYF. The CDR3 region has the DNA TGTGCCAGCTCACTCGGGACAGGGCCCTACGAGCAGTACTTC.

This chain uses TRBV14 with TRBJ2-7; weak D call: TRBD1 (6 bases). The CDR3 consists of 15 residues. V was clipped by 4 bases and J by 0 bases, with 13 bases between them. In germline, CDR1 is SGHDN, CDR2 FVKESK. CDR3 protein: CASSPAWTVSYEQYF. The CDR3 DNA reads TGTGCCAGCAGCCCGGCCTGGACAGTCTCCTACGAGCAGTACTTC.

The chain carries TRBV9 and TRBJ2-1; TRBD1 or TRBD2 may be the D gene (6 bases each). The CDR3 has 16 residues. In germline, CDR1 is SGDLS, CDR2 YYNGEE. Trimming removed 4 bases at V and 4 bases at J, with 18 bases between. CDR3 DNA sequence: TGTGCCAGCAGCATCCAAGGGGGGCTAACATACAATGAGCAGTTCTTC. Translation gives CASSIQGGLTYNEQFF.

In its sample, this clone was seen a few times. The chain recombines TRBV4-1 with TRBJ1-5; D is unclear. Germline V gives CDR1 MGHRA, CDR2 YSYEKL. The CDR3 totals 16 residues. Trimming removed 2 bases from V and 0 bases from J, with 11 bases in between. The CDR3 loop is CASSQRSGDSNQPQHF. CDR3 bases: TGCGCCAGCAGCCAAAGAAGCGGAGATAGCAATCAGCCCCAGCATTTT.

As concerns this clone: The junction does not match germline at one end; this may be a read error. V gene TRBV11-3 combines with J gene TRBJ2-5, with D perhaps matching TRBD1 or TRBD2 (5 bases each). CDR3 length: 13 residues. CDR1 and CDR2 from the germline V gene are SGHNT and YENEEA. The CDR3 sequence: CASSPGDQGTQYF. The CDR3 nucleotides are TGTGCCAGCAGCCCTGGGGACCAAGGGACCCAGTACTTC. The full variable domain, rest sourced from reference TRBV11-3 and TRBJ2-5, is EAGVVQSPRYKIIEKKQPVAFWCNPISGHNTLYWYLQNLGQGPELLIRYENEEAVDDSQLPKDRFSAERLKGVDSTLKIQPAELGDSAVYLCASSPGDQGTQYFGPGTRLLVL.

This CDR3 is CASSEKGAEQYF. CDR3 DNA sequence: TGTGCCAGCAGCGAAAAGGGGGCAGAGCAGTACTTC. This chain uses TRBV9 with TRBJ2-7, with 7 nucleotides matching TRBD1. Per germline, CDR1 SGDLS and CDR2 YYNGEE. The ends lost 3 bases at V and 7 bases at J; junction bases unmatched: 4. The CDR3 has 12 residues.